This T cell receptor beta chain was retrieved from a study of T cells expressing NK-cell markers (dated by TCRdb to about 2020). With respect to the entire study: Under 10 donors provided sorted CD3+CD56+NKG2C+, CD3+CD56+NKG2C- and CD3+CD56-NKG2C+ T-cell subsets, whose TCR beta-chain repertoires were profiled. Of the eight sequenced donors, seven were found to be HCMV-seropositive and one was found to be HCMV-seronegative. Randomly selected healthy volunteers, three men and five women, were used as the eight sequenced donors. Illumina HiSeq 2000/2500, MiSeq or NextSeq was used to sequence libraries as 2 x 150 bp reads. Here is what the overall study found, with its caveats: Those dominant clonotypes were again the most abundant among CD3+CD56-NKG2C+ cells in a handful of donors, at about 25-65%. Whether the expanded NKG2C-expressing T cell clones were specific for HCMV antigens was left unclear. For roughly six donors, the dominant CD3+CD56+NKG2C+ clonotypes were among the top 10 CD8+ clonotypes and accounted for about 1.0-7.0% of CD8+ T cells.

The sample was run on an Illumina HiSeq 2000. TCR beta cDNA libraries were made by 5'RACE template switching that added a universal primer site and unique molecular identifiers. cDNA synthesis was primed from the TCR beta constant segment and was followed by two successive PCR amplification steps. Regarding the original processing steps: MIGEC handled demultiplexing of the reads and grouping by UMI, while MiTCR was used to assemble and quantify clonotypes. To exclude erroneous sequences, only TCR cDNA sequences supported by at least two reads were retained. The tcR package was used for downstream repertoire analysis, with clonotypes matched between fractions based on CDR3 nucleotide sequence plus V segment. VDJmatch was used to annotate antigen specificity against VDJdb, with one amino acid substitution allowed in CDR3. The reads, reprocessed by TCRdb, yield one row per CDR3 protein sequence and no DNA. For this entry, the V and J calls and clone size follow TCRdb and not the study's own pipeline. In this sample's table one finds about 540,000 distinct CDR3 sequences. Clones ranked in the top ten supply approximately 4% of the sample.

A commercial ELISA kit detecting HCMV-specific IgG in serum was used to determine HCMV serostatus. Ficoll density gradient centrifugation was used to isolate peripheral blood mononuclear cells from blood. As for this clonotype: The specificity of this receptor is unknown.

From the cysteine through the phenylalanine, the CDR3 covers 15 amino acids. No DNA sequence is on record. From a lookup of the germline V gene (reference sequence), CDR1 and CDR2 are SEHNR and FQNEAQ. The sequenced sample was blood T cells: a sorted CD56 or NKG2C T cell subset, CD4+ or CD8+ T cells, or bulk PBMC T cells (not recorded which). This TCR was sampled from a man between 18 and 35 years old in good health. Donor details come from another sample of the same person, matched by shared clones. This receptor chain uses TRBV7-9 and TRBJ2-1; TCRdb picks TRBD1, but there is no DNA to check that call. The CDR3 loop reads CASSLDRAESNEQFF.